The 5 T cell receptor beta chains below were found in one sample sequenced in a study of shared clonotypes between healthy human individuals. Data came from immunoSEQ multiplex PCR; TCRdb stores just in-frame clones and leaves some out. The sample yields about 1.1 million clones, more than 75% seen once. The specimen sequenced was memory CD4+ T cells from PBMCs. The subset is: CD45RA-negative fraction. The receptors originated from a man aged 18 to 35 in good health. Some clones in this sample may be carry-over from other donors' samples.

This CDR3 reads CASSLANQGRGYTF. CDR3 coding DNA: TGTGCCAGCAGCTTGGCCAACCAGGGTCGAGGCTACACCTTC. The chain joins TRBV5-6 to TRBJ1-2, with a weak D call TRBD1 (5 bases). Germline CDR1 reads SGHDT; CDR2 reads YYEEEE. The CDR3 contains 14 residues. Trimming took off 0 bases at V and 8 bases at J, with 14 bases between the two ends.

The genes are TRBV6-1 and TRBJ2-1; D may correspond to TRBD1 or TRBD2 (5 bases each). The CDR3 contains 15 residues. Trimming pared 2 bases from V and 9 bases from J, leaving 17 bases between. Looked up from germline, CDR1 is MNHNS and CDR2 is SASEGT. The CDR3 loop is CASSEWSATGREQFF. In DNA, the CDR3 is TGTGCCAGCAGTGAATGGAGCGCCACGGGACGTGAGCAGTTCTTC.

The J gene is TRBJ2-2, the V gene TRBV19, with 11 bases lining up with TRBD1. The V gene's germline CDR1 is LNHDA and CDR2 SQIVND (reference sequence). The CDR3 has 14 residues. Trimming cost V 9 bases and J 5 bases; bases outside gene matches: 5. CDR3 residues: CASGQGAGTGELFF. Written as DNA, the CDR3 is TGTGCCAGCGGACAGGGGGCGGGTACCGGGGAGCTGTTTTTT.

The chain uses TRBV27 and TRBJ2-6, with TRBD2 matching over 9 bases. The CDR3 covers 20 residues. Germline V gives CDR1 MNHEY, CDR2 SMNVEV (reference sequence). V trimming: 2 bases; J trimming: 0 bases; junction bases outside the gene matches: 11. The CDR3 DNA sequence: TGTGCCAGCAGTTTAAGCCCCCCACTAGCGGGTCGCTCTGGGGCCAACGTCCTGACTTTC. Its translation: CASSLSPPLAGRSGANVLTF.

The chain is built from TRBV18 and TRBJ1-5, with D unresolved. The germline V gene has CDR1 KGHSH and CDR2 LQKENI. V dropped 4 bases and J dropped 4 bases, with 8 bases sitting between them. The CDR3 has 13 amino acids. The CDR3 region has the DNA TGTGCCAGCTCACTGGCGCTAAATCAGCCCCAGCATTTT. It translates to CASSLALNQPQHF.